The source of this T cell receptor (beta chain) is a study of T-cell reconstitution after alpha-beta-depleted transplantation in children. Study observations and caveats: Certain patients had high TCRbeta diversity at day 60, and it came from recipient T cells and thymic progenitors that survived. The main origin of T-cell counts and diversity one year after transplant was newly produced T cells. Several hundred expanded graft clones reportedly were the source of alpha-beta T cells about two months after transplant.

Unique molecular identifiers were used to barcode this TCRbeta library. TCRdb recomputed calls from the PCR reads with MiXCR, one row per CDR3 protein. The table includes about 510,000 distinct CDR3 sequences, about an eighth detected once. This clonotype was counted a few times. Its antigen is unknown. V was pared by 4 bases and J by 4 bases, with 6 bases of the junction left unmatched. This CDR3 has 14 residues. CDR1 is MNHNS, CDR2 SASEGT, per germline. V usage is TRBV6-1 and J usage is TRBJ2-5; 7 nucleotides agree with TRBD2. The sequence was obtained from a female patient aged 2 to 10 who had a stem cell transplant for aplastic anemia, so the T cells may come from the graft donor. Sequences were derived from PBMCs, mostly from graft donor cells, sampled 180 days after TCRalphabeta/CD19-depleted stem cell transplant. CDR3 region: CASSGLAGRETQYF. CDR3 nucleotide sequence: TGTGCCAGCAGTGGACTAGCAGGTCGAGAGACCCAGTACTTC.